Below, 25 T cell receptor beta chains from the same sample are listed, as sequenced in a study of T cells after posttransplantation cyclophosphamide (dated by TCRdb to the mid-2010s). The method behind the library was the immunoSEQ multiplex PCR assay. This is the immuneACCESS table as TCRdb keeps it, with only in-frame sequences that have V and J called. A part of the clones is gone; compared with another copy, unresolved V genes explain less than half, and the rest is unexplained. The table records some 43,000 clones for this sample, and not one of them appears only once. Of the sample, about 2% falls within the top ten clones. The sequenced material came from PBMCs. These receptors were collected from a man aged 40-49 years in good health, CMV-negative, and a related stem cell transplant donor.

This clone was picked up many times. The chain's CDR3 is CASSLSGNYEQYF. The CDR3 bases are TGTGCCAGCAGCTTGAGCGGAAACTACGAGCAGTACTTC. The rearrangement links TRBV5-6 to TRBJ2-7; D may be TRBD2 (5 bases). V lost 1 base and J lost 3, with 8 bases in between. The length of the CDR3 is 13 residues. Germline CDR1 SGHDT, CDR2 YYEEEE.

At least ten counts were recorded for this clone. Here the CDR3 reads CASSQTLVDTEAFF. The CDR3 nucleotides are TGTGCCAGCAGCCAGACTCTCGTGGACACTGAAGCTTTCTTT. The chain couples TRBV2 to TRBJ1-1, with D unclear. This CDR3 has 14 residues. The germline V and J ends were trimmed by 6 bases and 3 bases, with 14 bases remaining between them. Germline lookup yields CDR1 SNHLY and CDR2 FYNNEI. The whole variable domain, remainder taken from reference TRBV2 and TRBJ1-1, is EPEVTQTPSHQVTQMGQEVILRCVPISNHLYFYWYRQILGQKVEFLVSFYNNEISEKSEIFDDQFSVERPDGSNFTLKIRSTKLEDSAMYFCASSQTLVDTEAFFGQGTRLTVV.

This clone was observed many times. V is TRBV15 and J is TRBJ2-5; D unclear. Germline values: CDR1 LNHNV, CDR2 YYDKDF (reference sequence). The germline V and J ends were trimmed by 2 bases and 5 bases, with 21 bases remaining between them. The CDR3 loop spans 17 amino acids. CDR3 sequence: CATSRPRGGPEEETQYF. CDR3 nucleotides: TGTGCCACCAGCAGACCCCGCGGCGGCCCCGAGGAGGAGACCCAGTACTTC.

This clone was observed many times. The chain is built from TRBV4-2 and TRBJ2-7, with a possible D match to TRBD2 (6 bases). V gave up 6 bases and J gave up 7 bases, with 22 bases separating them. Germline V gene lookup returns CDR1 LGHNA and CDR2 YNFKEQ. The CDR3 has 15 amino acids. The DNA for the CDR3 is TGTGCCAGCAGTCCGGAGGGCACTAGCTGGGGAGAGCAGTACTTC. Its translation: CASSPEGTSWGEQYF.

This clone showed up many times. CDR3 sequence (DNA): TGTGCCAGCAGCCCCGCAGGGGGCAATCAGCCCCAGCATTTT. Protein product: CASSPAGGNQPQHF. V is TRBV6-5 and J is TRBJ1-5; TRBD1 is a possible D gene (6 bases). The germline V gene has CDR1 MNHEY and CDR2 SVGAGI. This CDR3 region has 14 residues. Trimming removed 6 bases at V and 2 bases at J, with 11 bases between.

This clone was detected many times. The V and J genes are TRBV6-4 and TRBJ2-5, with 12 nucleotides matching TRBD2. Germline V gene lookup returns CDR1 MRHNA and CDR2 SNTAGT. The CDR3 covers 21 residues. V lost 0 bases to trimming and J lost 1 base; unmatched junction nucleotides: 15. CDR3 DNA sequence: TGTGCCAGCAGTGACTCGCCTCCCCCTATTCCTAGCGGGAGGGTCCAAGAGACCCAGTACTTC. This encodes CASSDSPPPIPSGRVQETQYF.

This clone was counted ten times or more. This rearrangement joins TRBV11-2 to TRBJ2-1; no firm D call. The CDR3 has 15 amino acids. The ends were cut back, 1 base at V and 0 bases at J, with 7 bases in the middle. CDR1 and CDR2 (germline): SGHAT, FQNNGV. The CDR3, as DNA: TGTGCCAGCAGCTTAGTTCCTTACTCCTACAATGAGCAGTTCTTC. Residues: CASSLVPYSYNEQFF. Based on the CDR3 plus reference TRBV11-2 and TRBJ2-1, the full variable domain is EAGVAQSPRYKIIEKRQSVAFWCNPISGHATLYWYQQILGQGPKLLIQFQNNGVVDDSQLPKDRFSAERLKGVDSTLKIQPAKLEDSAVYLCASSLVPYSYNEQFFGPGTRLTVL.

This clone has ten or more counts. The chain recombines TRBV27 with TRBJ1-1; D unclear. V dropped 7 bases and J dropped 5 bases, with 23 bases sitting between them. Looked up from germline, CDR1 is MNHEY and CDR2 is SMNVEV (reference sequence). The CDR3 totals 16 residues. CDR3 region: CASIPDASEGGTEAFF. CDR3 bases: TGTGCCAGCATCCCAGACGCTAGTGAGGGAGGAACTGAAGCTTTCTTT.

This clone was seen repeatedly, ten times or more. The chain couples TRBV27 to TRBJ2-3; 10 bases are shared with TRBD2. V was clipped by 5 bases and J by 6 bases; unmatched bases: 8. The CDR3 sequence is 15 residues long. CDR1 is MNHEY and CDR2 is SMNVEV in the germline V gene (reference sequence). The CDR3 sequence is CASSPIAGGGDTQYF. DNA of the CDR3: TGTGCCAGCAGTCCCATAGCGGGAGGAGGGGATACGCAGTATTTT.

This clone came up many times. The chain uses TRBV2 and TRBJ1-2, with 7 positions matching TRBD1. V was pared by 3 bases and J by 7 bases, with 11 bases of the junction left unmatched. Germline V lookup: CDR1 SNHLY, CDR2 FYNNEI. The CDR3 is 15 residues long. For the CDR3, the DNA is TGTGCCAGCAGTGAGCGGGACAGCGCTCCCGTTGGCTACACCTTC. Translated, it gives CASSERDSAPVGYTF.

This clone was found many times. The rearrangement joins TRBV5-6 to TRBJ2-2, with 11 positions matching TRBD2. This CDR3 is 16 amino acids long. CDR1 is SGHDT and CDR2 is YYEEEE in the germline V gene. Unmatched junction bases numbered 1, after V lost 0 bases and J lost 3 bases. For the CDR3, the DNA is TGTGCCAGCAGCTTGGGACTAGCGGGATACACCGGGGAGCTGTTTTTT. Protein: CASSLGLAGYTGELFF.

This clone was recorded many times. The chain is built from TRBV28 and TRBJ2-3; no clear D gene. The CDR3 runs 13 residues. V was clipped by 7 bases and J by 2 bases, with 10 bases between them. Germline V gene data show CDR1 as MDHEN and CDR2 as SYDVKM. CDR3 residues: CASTEVPTDTQYF. For the CDR3, the DNA is TGTGCCAGCACAGAAGTCCCCACAGATACGCAGTATTTT. The full variable domain, its missing parts supplied by reference TRBV28 and TRBJ2-3, is DVKVTQSSRYLVKRTGEKVFLECVQDMDHENMFWYRQDPGLGLRLIYFSYDVKMKEKGDIPEGYSVSREKKERFSLILESASTNQTSMYLCASTEVPTDTQYFGPGTRLTVL.

This clone was counted at least ten times. The rearrangement uses TRBV19 and TRBJ2-2; 8 nucleotides match TRBD1. The CDR3 runs to 15 residues. After removal of 10 bases from V and 2 bases from J, the junction contained 9 bases not matched to a gene. Germline V gene data show CDR1 as LNHDA and CDR2 as SQIVND (reference sequence). The DNA for the CDR3 is TGTGCCACCTCCTTCGACAGGGGAAACACCGGGGAGCTGTTTTTT. This gives the protein CATSFDRGNTGELFF.

This clone was detected ten times or more. The chain links TRBV2 to TRBJ2-1; 10 nucleotides line up with TRBD2. The trim removed 4 bases at V and 5 bases at J, leaving 5 bases unmatched. The length of the CDR3 is 15 residues. Looked up from germline, CDR1 is SNHLY and CDR2 is FYNNEI. In DNA, the CDR3 is TGTGCCAGCAGTGTTGGGCTAGCGGGGGACAATGAGCAGTTCTTC. Protein sequence: CASSVGLAGDNEQFF.

In this sample, this clone turned up many times. The chain joins TRBV7-3 to TRBJ2-1; 7 bases map to TRBD2. V shed 4 bases and J 3 bases; nucleotides not matched to a gene: 6. Germline lookup yields CDR1 SGHTA and CDR2 FQGTGA. The CDR3 length is 15 residues. The CDR3 here is CASSSGRPFYNEQFF. CDR3 nucleotide sequence: TGTGCCAGCAGCTCCGGGAGGCCGTTCTACAATGAGCAGTTCTTC.

The sample holds many counts of this clone. The germline gene is not matched at one end of the junction; a read error may be the cause. The V call is TRBV20-1, the J call TRBJ1-1; D is unclear. Germline loops: CDR1 DFQATT, CDR2 SNEGSKA (reference sequence). CDR3 length: 11 amino acids. The DNA of the CDR3 is TGCAGTGCTTCTGGGCAGTCTGAGGCTTTCTTT. This encodes CSASGQSEAFF.

This clone was counted at least ten times. The chain employs TRBV6-1 and TRBJ1-4; 10 bases map to TRBD1. J gave up 8 bases and V 0 bases, and 6 bases lay outside the gene matches. CDR3 size: 16 residues. Per the germline V gene, CDR1 is MNHNS and CDR2 is SASEGT. The CDR3 coding sequence is TGTGCCAGCAGTGAAGCGACGGGACAGGGGAGGGAAAAACTGTTTTTT. Its translation: CASSEATGQGREKLFF.

This clone has a count of ten or more. V usage is TRBV10-3 and J usage is TRBJ2-7; TRBD2 matches 10 bases. Germline-derived CDR1 and CDR2 are ENHRY and SYGVKD. The CDR3 spans 15 residues. Unmatched junction bases numbered 7, after V lost 6 bases and J lost 2 bases. CDR3 sequence (DNA): TGTGCCATCAGGGCCGGGACTAGCGTTACCTACGAGCAGTACTTC. Amino acid sequence: CAIRAGTSVTYEQYF.

V is TRBV6-1 and J is TRBJ1-1; tentatively, D is TRBD1 (5 bases). Trimming pared 6 bases from V and 2 bases from J, leaving 13 bases between. Germline V gene data show CDR1 as MNHNS and CDR2 as SASEGT. The CDR3 spans 14 residues. CDR3 region: CASSRPGGNTEAFF. The CDR3 DNA reads as TGTGCCAGCAGCCGCCCCGGGGGAAACACTGAAGCTTTCTTT.

This clone was counted ten times or more. The chain joins TRBV9 to TRBJ2-7; 9 bases are shared with TRBD2. CDR1 and CDR2 from the germline V gene are SGDLS and YYNGEE. The CDR3 totals 17 residues. V was clipped by 0 bases and J by 3 bases; unmatched bases: 10. Here the CDR3 DNA reads TGTGCCAGCAGCGTAGGTGTTAGGGGACTAGCAGACTACGAGCAGTACTTC. This gives the protein CASSVGVRGLADYEQYF. Complete variable domain (other parts from reference TRBV9 and TRBJ2-7): DSGVTQTPKHLITATGQRVTLRCSPRSGDLSVYWYQQSLDQGLQFLIQYYNGEERAKGNILERFSAQQFPDLHSELNLSSLELGDSALYFCASSVGVRGLADYEQYFGPGTRLTVT.

This clone was recorded at least ten times. The chain couples TRBV19 to TRBJ2-4; 8 positions match TRBD1. The ends lost 4 bases at V and 7 bases at J; junction bases unmatched: 9. CDR3 size: 15 residues. Germline values: CDR1 LNHDA, CDR2 SQIVND (reference sequence). CDR3 nucleotide sequence: TGTGCCAGTAGTACTAGGACAGGGAGCTATAACATTCAGTACTTC. Residues: CASSTRTGSYNIQYF.

The table lists this clone with many counts. The chain uses TRBV30 and TRBJ2-3, with D tentatively TRBD2 (5 bases). In germline, CDR1 is GTSNPN, CDR2 SVGIG (reference sequence). This CDR3 is built from 12 residues. V lost 2 bases and J 5 bases, leaving 8 bases between the germline ends. CDR3 nucleotide sequence: TGTGCCTGGAGTCCACGGGGAGATACGCAGTATTTT. This sequence encodes CAWSPRGDTQYF.

There are many counts of this clone. The CDR3 sequence is CASSPSRGTVKRAGELFF. The CDR3 DNA sequence: TGTGCCAGCTCACCATCACGTGGGACAGTTAAGAGGGCCGGGGAGCTGTTTTTT. The chain is built from TRBV18 and TRBJ2-2; 7 nucleotides match TRBD1. Germline values: CDR1 KGHSH, CDR2 LQKENI. With 2 bases clipped from V and 6 bases from J, the junction kept 15 bases outside the gene matches. The CDR3 has 18 amino acids.

This clone has at least ten counts. The genes are TRBV14 and TRBJ1-2; D remains unclear. V was trimmed by 0 bases and J by 3 bases, leaving 5 bases between them. The germline CDR1 and CDR2 sequences are SGHDN and FVKESK. This CDR3 has 13 residues. The CDR3 DNA follows: TGTGCCAGCAGCCAAGACCCAGACTATGGCTACACCTTC. Translation: CASSQDPDYGYTF.

The table lists this clone with many counts. The rearrangement links TRBV7-2 to TRBJ2-4; the match to TRBD2 covers 7 bases. With V trimmed by 4 bases and J by 9 bases, 12 bases remained unmatched. The CDR3 contains 15 residues. Per germline, CDR1 SGHTA and CDR2 FQGNSA. The CDR3 nucleotides read TGTGCCAGCAGCTCGTCAGTGACTAGCATGGGCATTCAGTACTTC. Its translation: CASSSSVTSMGIQYF.